This T cell receptor (beta chain) is drawn from a study of shared clonotypes between healthy human individuals. Here immunoSEQ multiplex PCR was the method, and the copy in TCRdb shows in-frame clones only, minus some. The sample contains some 1.5 million clones, 95% to 99% of which appear only once. This clone was found once. The CDR3 sequence is 13 residues long. CDR1 is LNHDA, CDR2 SQIVND, per germline (reference sequence). V dropped 5 bases and J dropped 3 bases, with 10 bases sitting between them. Sequenced input: naive CD4+ T cells sorted from blood. The sample's subset: CD45RA+ positively selected. The clonotype originates from a man aged 25 to 45 in good health. This chain joins TRBV19 and TRBJ1-2, with D maybe TRBD1 (6 bases). The CDR3 loop reads CASSFRTDYGYTF. As DNA, the CDR3 is TGTGCCAGTAGTTTCCGGACAGACTATGGCTACACCTTC.